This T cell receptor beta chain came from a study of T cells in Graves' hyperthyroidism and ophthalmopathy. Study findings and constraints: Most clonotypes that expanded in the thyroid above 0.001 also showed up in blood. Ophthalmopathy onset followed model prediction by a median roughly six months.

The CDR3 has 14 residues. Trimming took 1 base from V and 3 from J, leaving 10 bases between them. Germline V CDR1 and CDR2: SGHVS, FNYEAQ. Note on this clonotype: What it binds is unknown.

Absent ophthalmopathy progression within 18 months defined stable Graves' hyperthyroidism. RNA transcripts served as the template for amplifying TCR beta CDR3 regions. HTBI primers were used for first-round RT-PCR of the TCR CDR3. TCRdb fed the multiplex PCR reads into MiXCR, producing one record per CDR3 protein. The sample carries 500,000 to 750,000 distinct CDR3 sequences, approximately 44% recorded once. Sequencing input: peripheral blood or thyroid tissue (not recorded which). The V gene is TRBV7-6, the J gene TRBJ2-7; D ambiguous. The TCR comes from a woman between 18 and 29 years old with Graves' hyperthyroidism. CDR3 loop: CASSLGFTNYEQYF. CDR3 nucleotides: TGTGCCAGCAGCTTAGGGTTCACAAACTACGAGCAGTACTTC.